A single sample is the source of the 2 T cell receptor beta chains below, sequenced in a study of T-cell reconstitution after alpha-beta-depleted transplantation in children. Unique molecular identifiers were used to barcode this TCRbeta library. TCRdb passed the PCR reads through MiXCR, listing each CDR3 protein once. The sample comprises around 490,000 distinct CDR3 sequences, about 10% of which are singletons, and 14% rests with the top ten. This specimen was PBMCs, mostly from graft donor cells, taken 180 days after TCRalphabeta/CD19-depleted stem cell transplant. The receptors come from a female patient between 2 and 15 years old who had a stem cell transplant for aplastic anemia, so the T cells may come from the graft donor.

The chain recombines TRBV18 with TRBJ1-5; TRBD1 is a possible D gene (5 bases). The CDR3 is made up of 16 amino acids. The V gene lost 2 bases and the J gene lost 4 bases, with 15 bases spanning the gap. The germline gives CDR1 KGHSH, CDR2 LQKENI. CDR3 in amino acids: CASSPYRNGPNQPQHF. The CDR3 bases are TGTGCCAGCTCACCATACAGGAACGGTCCAAATCAGCCCCAGCATTTT.

On this clonotype: The junction departs from germline at one end; a sequencing error may be responsible. The V gene is TRBV27, the J gene TRBJ1-2, with 12 bases matching TRBD1. From germline, CDR1 is MNHEY and CDR2 SMNVEV (reference sequence). The CDR3 is 17 residues long. The DNA of the CDR3 is TGTGCCACCAGTTCCTACCGGGACAGGGGGCTCGACTATGGCTACACCTTC. Translation: CATSSYRDRGLDYGYTF.